This is a list of T cell receptor beta chains from one sample in a study of CD8+ T cells in alopecia areata. Assay used: immunoSEQ multiplex PCR; TCRdb lists only in-frame clones, some missing. The sample holds over 150,000 clones; roughly 50% are singletons and the top ten take 10% to 11%. The sample consisted of CD8+ T cells sorted from blood, taken at week 24, from a patient treated with tofacitinib. Source of these receptors: a human donor with alopecia areata. CDR3s leave out the opening cysteine and the closing phenylalanine or tryptophan.

TRBJ2-1 | TRBV4-1 | ASSQLPVDEQF
TRBJ1-5 | TRBV5-1 | ASSSPGQGADQPQH
TRBJ2-7 | TRBV30 | AWSLSAGEQY
TRBJ1-5 | TRBV4-1 | ASSQDGTAEPNQPQH
TRBJ2-7 | TRBV30 | ASTRLAGNPYEQY
TRBJ2-5 | TRBV13 | ASSLSDRAQETQY
TRBJ2-7 | TRBV4-3 | ASSQDSGTGTEQY
TRBJ1-2 | TRBV6-5 | ASSSVQGRLYGYT
TRBJ1-1 | TRBV2 | ASRTGKNTEAF
TRBJ2-7 | TRBV30 | AWNPTGNYEQY
TRBJ1-1 | TRBV30 | AWSVTGEGRMNTEAF
TRBJ1-1 | TRBV5-1 | ASSLRSLQGEAF
TRBJ2-5 | TRBV19 | ASSIGGPGETQY
TRBJ2-3 | TRBV7-2 | ASSPGWGESTDTQY
TRBJ2-1 | TRBV27 | ASSTPGQGYNEQF
TRBJ1-2 | TRBV5-1 | ASSLDDRTNYGYT
TRBJ1-2 | TRBV18 | ASSPGTGGHYGYT
TRBJ2-1 | TRBV2 | ASSVEAYYNEQF
TRBJ2-1 | TRBV4-3 | ASSQDRGISYNEQF
TRBJ1-6 | TRBV4-3 | ASSQDVTGANSPLH
TRBJ2-5 | TRBV7-2 | ASSLDREETQY
TRBJ2-7 | TRBV4-3 | ASSQGTSGGYEQY
TRBJ1-5 | TRBV4-3 | ASSQDSGEGNQPQH
TRBJ1-2 | TRBV30 | AWSPGQGADGYT
TRBJ1-1 | TRBV29-1 | SVPSNTEAF
TRBJ2-7 | TRBV13 | ASSSQGGREQY
TRBJ1-1 | TRBV5-6 | ASSSTGTTEAF
TRBJ2-1 | TRBV29-1 | SVTGTKGVLEQF
TRBJ2-3 | TRBV5-1 | ASSDTGGDSTDTQY
TRBJ2-3 | TRBV13 | ASSHHSGGDTDTQY
TRBJ1-5 | TRBV30 | AWSVGAGDQPQH